Detailed here is one T cell receptor beta chain. This CDR3 is also generated by other DNA sequences in the sample. TCRdb keeps only in-frame clones here, not all; method: immunoSEQ multiplex PCR. The top ten clones hold roughly 8% of a sample with hundreds of thousands of clones, around 87% of them seen once. The CDR3 covers 14 residues. Germline V lookup: CDR1 LNHDA, CDR2 SQIVND (reference sequence). Trimming removed 8 bases at V and 0 bases at J, with 13 bases between. This specimen belongs to a study of blood T cell repertoires in COVID-19. The clonotype originates from a woman between 50 and 59 years old who had recovered from COVID-19. This chain connects TRBV19 to TRBJ1-2; weak D call: TRBD1 (6 bases). The sequenced material came from peripheral blood. In DNA, the CDR3 is TGTGCCAGTTCGAGAACAGGGCCTAACTATGGCTACACCTTC. This encodes CASSRTGPNYGYTF.